A single sample is the source of the 32 T cell receptor beta chains below, sequenced in a study of chemoradiotherapy in HPV16-positive cancers. The table came from immunoSEQ multiplex PCR; TCRdb's copy has only in-frame clones and leaves some out. The sample yields about 1,300 clones, roughly 71% seen once. The specimen was tumor tissue, collected from a patient who underwent chemoradiotherapy. The receptors were gathered from a human donor with HPV-associated anogenital cancer.

The chain carries TRBV5-1 and TRBJ1-4; no clear D. Germline V gene lookup returns CDR1 SGHRS and CDR2 YFSETQ. There are 14 residues in the CDR3. V was shortened by 4 bases and J by 5 bases, with 12 bases between the two germline ends. CDR3 sequence: CASSAGSKNEKLFF. The CDR3 coding sequence is TGCGCCAGCAGCGCCGGGTCAAAGAATGAAAAACTGTTTTTT.

The CDR3 DNA follows: TGTGCCAGCCGCACAGAGTATAGCAATCAGCCCCAGCATTTT. Amino acid sequence: CASRTEYSNQPQHF. The J gene is TRBJ1-5, the V gene TRBV27; D call uncertain. CDR3 size: 14 residues. V was trimmed by 8 bases and J by 0 bases, leaving 11 bases between them. Germline V CDR1 and CDR2: MNHEY, SMNVEV (reference sequence).

The CDR3 nucleotides are TGTGCCAGCAGCTTAGCAGCAGATACGCAGTATTTT. Protein: CASSLAADTQYF. This chain links TRBV7-2 with TRBJ2-3; D gene unclear. Germline V gene sequence: CDR1 SGHTA, CDR2 FQGNSA. The CDR3 extends over 12 amino acids. Trimming removed 0 bases at V and 4 bases at J, with 2 bases between.

The V gene is TRBV7-2, the J gene TRBJ2-1; D remains unclear. Deletions cut 1 base from V and 7 bases from J, with 2 bases between. The CDR3 consists of 11 residues. In germline, CDR1 is SGHTA, CDR2 FQGNSA. CDR3 DNA: TGTGCCAGCAGCTTAGGTAATGAGCAGTTCTTC. Its protein is CASSLGNEQFF. Full variable domain (outside the CDR3, taken from reference TRBV7-2 and TRBJ2-1): GAGVSQSPSNKVTEKGKDVELRCDPISGHTALYWYRQSLGQGLEFLIYFQGNSAPDKSGLPSDRFSAERTGGSVSTLTIQRTQQEDSAVYLCASSLGNEQFFGPGTRLTVL.

The rearrangement links TRBV19 to TRBJ1-1, with D possibly TRBD1 on 6 matching bases. CDR3 length equals 13 residues. CDR1 LNHDA and CDR2 SQIVND come from the germline V gene (reference sequence). Trimming took off 7 bases at V and 5 bases at J, with 14 bases between the two ends. The CDR3 DNA sequence: TGTGCCAGTACCCGGCAGGGGAATACTGAAGCTTTCTTT. As protein: CASTRQGNTEAFF. Variable domain in full (rest from reference TRBV19 and TRBJ1-1): DGGITQSPKYLFRKEGQNVTLSCEQNLNHDAMYWYRQDPGQGLRLIYYSQIVNDFQKGDIAEGYSVSREKKESFPLTVTSAQKNPTAFYLCASTRQGNTEAFFGQGTRLTVV.

J is TRBJ2-1 and V is TRBV7-2; TRBD2 aligns across 13 bases. The CDR3 spans 15 residues. Germline assignment: CDR1 SGHTA and CDR2 FQGNSA. Trimming at V came to 5 bases and at J to 5 bases, leaving 3 bases not matched to a gene. In DNA form, the CDR3 reads TGTGCCAGCAGCGCGACTAGCGGGAGGCACAATGAGCAGTTCTTC. It is translated as CASSATSGRHNEQFF.

The chain uses TRBV2 and TRBJ2-1; D call uncertain. This CDR3 comprises 15 residues. CDR1 SNHLY and CDR2 FYNNEI come from the germline V gene. V lost 6 bases to trimming and J lost 8 bases, with 20 bases between them. CDR3 protein: CASRWTENPSDEQFF. CDR3 coding DNA: TGTGCCAGCAGGTGGACGGAGAATCCGTCGGATGAGCAGTTCTTC.

There are a few counts of this clone. J is TRBJ1-2 and V is TRBV15; no reliable D call. In germline, CDR1 is LNHNV, CDR2 YYDKDF (reference sequence). Trimming took 4 bases from V and 2 from J, leaving 14 bases between them. This CDR3 comprises 15 residues. In DNA, the CDR3 is TGTGCCACCAGCATAGCCGGGCCTCCCAACTATGGCTACACCTTC. It yields the protein CATSIAGPPNYGYTF.

The chain recombines TRBV27 with TRBJ2-7; D might be TRBD1 (6 bases). Trimming cost V 4 bases and J 2 bases, with 12 bases left between them. The CDR3 loop spans 14 amino acids. Germline lookup yields CDR1 MNHEY and CDR2 SMNVEV (reference sequence). DNA of the CDR3: TGTGCCAGCAGTTCCTCGACAGGCCCCTACGAGCAGTACTTC. This encodes CASSSSTGPYEQYF.

Only one count was recorded for this clone. The chain carries TRBV28 and TRBJ2-3; no clear D. Germline CDR1 and CDR2: MDHEN and SYDVKM. CDR3 length: 11 residues. Trimming left V 6 bases short and J 5 bases short, with 6 bases between. The DNA of the CDR3 is TGTGCCAGCAGAACTATAGATACGCAGTATTTT. The encoded protein is CASRTIDTQYF.

This clone was detected only once. The rearrangement links TRBV30 to TRBJ2-1; 7 bases line up with TRBD1. Germline trimming cut 3 bases from V and 0 bases from J; bases unmatched to any gene: 8. CDR1 and CDR2 (germline): GTSNPN, SVGIG (reference sequence). The CDR3 consists of 16 residues. CDR3 in amino acids: CAWSRDRVGSYNEQFF. For the CDR3, the DNA is TGTGCCTGGAGCCGTGACAGGGTCGGCTCCTACAATGAGCAGTTCTTC.

The rearrangement uses TRBV23-1 and TRBJ1-4; D call uncertain. TRBV23-1 is an open reading frame whose function is uncertain. The CDR3 is made up of 15 amino acids. V lost 6 bases and J 5 bases, leaving 16 bases between the germline ends. The CDR3 reads CASSRCRGQNEKLFF. CDR3 bases: TGCGCCAGCAGCCGTTGTAGAGGGCAGAATGAAAAACTGTTTTTT.

This clone was counted between two and nine times. The chain is built from TRBV6-1 and TRBJ1-3; D remains unclear. CDR1 and CDR2 from the germline V gene are MNHNS and SASEGT. The CDR3 runs 11 residues. The ends were cut back, 8 bases at V and 9 bases at J, with 11 bases in the middle. CDR3 in DNA: TGTGCCAGCGGGGAAGGAGTCACCATATATTTT. Translating gives CASGEGVTIYF.

CDR3 amino acids: CASNLTGSTGELFF. The DNA for the CDR3 is TGTGCCAGCAACCTAACCGGCAGCACCGGGGAGCTGTTTTTT. The chain links TRBV6-5 to TRBJ2-2; D gene uncertain. CDR3 length: 14 residues. The germline gives CDR1 MNHEY, CDR2 SVGAGI. V lost 7 bases, J lost 4 bases, and 13 bases lay in between.

This clone was found a few times. The V call is TRBV2, the J call TRBJ2-1; D possibly corresponds to TRBD2 (6 bases). This CDR3 contains 11 residues. Looked up from germline, CDR1 is SNHLY and CDR2 is FYNNEI. V gave up 6 bases and J gave up 8 bases, with 8 bases separating them. CDR3 sequence reads: CASRGLYEQFF. Written as DNA, the CDR3 is TGTGCCAGCAGGGGACTCTATGAGCAGTTCTTC.

The chain combines TRBV5-5 with TRBJ1-2; 11 nucleotides line up with TRBD1. Germline V gene sequence: CDR1 SGHKS, CDR2 YYEKEE (reference sequence). There are 17 residues in the CDR3. V dropped 3 bases and J dropped 2; count of bases not matched to a gene: 9. The CDR3 sequence: CASSSGTGGFANYGYTF. CDR3 DNA sequence: TGTGCCAGCAGCTCCGGGACAGGGGGGTTCGCGAACTATGGCTACACCTTC.

The chain carries TRBV15 and TRBJ2-5; D remains ambiguous. V lost 0 bases and J lost 5, with 4 bases in between. This CDR3 is built from 12 residues. The V gene's germline CDR1 is LNHNV and CDR2 YYDKDF (reference sequence). CDR3 sequence (DNA): TGTGCCACCAGCAGAGATTTGGAGACCCAGTACTTC. It is translated as CATSRDLETQYF.

The J gene is TRBJ2-1, the V gene TRBV7-2, with 9 bases matching TRBD2. V trimming: 2 bases; J trimming: 4 bases; junction bases outside the gene matches: 9. Germline lookup yields CDR1 SGHTA and CDR2 FQGNSA. The CDR3 runs 17 residues. The CDR3 sequence is CASSLISASGIYNEQFF. In DNA, the CDR3 is TGTGCCAGCAGCTTAATAAGTGCTAGCGGGATATACAATGAGCAGTTCTTC.

This rearrangement joins TRBV11-3 to TRBJ2-1; D remains unclear. Between the trimmed V and J ends, which lost 1 base and 6 bases, there was a span of 10 bases. CDR3 length: 14 residues. Germline V gene lookup returns CDR1 SGHNT and CDR2 YENEEA. The CDR3 sequence: CASSLGGRLNEQFF. The CDR3 nucleotides read TGTGCCAGCAGCTTAGGAGGCCGACTCAATGAGCAGTTCTTC.

This clone was observed once. This sequence joins TRBV6-6 and TRBJ2-1; TRBD2 aligns across 8 bases. After removal of 4 bases from V and 8 bases from J, the junction contained 10 bases not matched to a gene. The CDR3 loop spans 15 amino acids. Germline V gene data show CDR1 as MNHNY and CDR2 as SVGAGI (reference sequence). DNA for the CDR3: TGTGCCAGCAGTTCCGCCAGCGGGAGTAAGGATGAGCAGTTCTTC. Protein product: CASSSASGSKDEQFF.

This chain uses TRBV25-1 with TRBJ2-1; 10 bases match TRBD2. This CDR3 has 15 amino acids. The V gene end was trimmed by 3 bases and the J gene end by 6 bases; junction bases not matched to a gene: 5. Germline CDR1 MGHDK, CDR2 SYGVNS. The CDR3 DNA follows: TGTGCCAGCAGTGAGGTTAGCGGGAGGATCAATGAGCAGTTCTTC. Translated: CASSEVSGRINEQFF.

The V gene is TRBV18, the J gene TRBJ1-6; D possibly corresponds to TRBD1 (5 bases). CDR1 and CDR2 from the germline V gene are KGHSH and LQKENI. The length of the CDR3 is 13 residues. Trimming left V 6 bases short and J 10 bases short, with 13 bases between. The DNA of the CDR3 is TGTGCCAGCTCCCAGGGTGTGAACTCACCCCTCCACTTT. This codes for CASSQGVNSPLHF.

Comment on this clone: The identical CDR3 is also encoded by other nucleotide sequences in the sample. The CDR3 DNA reads TGTGCCAGCAGTTTGATAGCAGGGAACTATGGCTACACCTTC. This codes for CASSLIAGNYGYTF. This chain joins TRBV28 and TRBJ1-2, with D perhaps matching TRBD1 (5 bases). This CDR3 contains 14 residues. V lost 3 bases and J lost 2, with 10 bases in between. Germline CDR1 reads MDHEN; CDR2 reads SYDVKM.

The J gene is TRBJ1-2, the V gene TRBV6-1; D is uncertain. Trimming took 3 bases from V and 4 from J, leaving 0 bases between them. CDR3 length: 10 amino acids. The germline gives CDR1 MNHNS, CDR2 SASEGT. This CDR3 reads CASSDYGYTF. CDR3 coding DNA: TGTGCCAGCAGTGACTATGGCTACACCTTC.

The V and J genes are TRBV11-2 and TRBJ2-1; maybe TRBD2 (6 bases). Germline CDR1 and CDR2: SGHAT and FQNNGV. This CDR3 contains 16 residues. Trimming pared 5 bases from V and 1 base from J, leaving 15 bases between. CDR3 coding DNA: TGTGCCAGCAGCCCCCTGGGCGGGACGTCCTACAATGAGCAGTTCTTC. It translates to CASSPLGGTSYNEQFF.

V is TRBV7-9 and J is TRBJ2-7; D not resolved. Looked up from germline, CDR1 is SEHNR and CDR2 is FQNEAQ (reference sequence). The CDR3 is 15 amino acids. V lost 1 base to trimming and J lost 0 bases, with 10 bases between them. The CDR3 protein is CASSLVSASSYEQYF. Here the CDR3 DNA reads TGTGCCAGCAGCTTAGTGAGCGCGAGCTCCTACGAGCAGTACTTC.

The V gene is TRBV11-2, the J gene TRBJ1-2; perhaps TRBD1 as D (5 bases). Trimming left V 3 bases short and J 2 bases short, with 13 bases between. The CDR3 loop spans 15 amino acids. CDR1 and CDR2 (germline): SGHAT, FQNNGV. The CDR3 DNA reads as TGTGCCAGCAGCTTTGGGGGGGGATCCAACTATGGCTACACCTTC. Residues: CASSFGGGSNYGYTF.

V and J are TRBV6-6 and TRBJ1-1, with D tentatively TRBD1 (6 bases). With 7 bases removed from V and 3 bases from J, the gap between germline ends came to 21 bases. The V gene's germline CDR1 is MNHNY and CDR2 SVGAGI (reference sequence). The CDR3 sequence is 16 residues long. The CDR3 region is CASTQWGGRDDTEAFF. For the CDR3, the DNA is TGTGCCAGCACCCAGTGGGGGGGGCGGGACGACACTGAAGCTTTCTTT.

The rearrangement uses TRBV30 and TRBJ1-5; maybe TRBD1 (5 bases). The germline CDR1 and CDR2 sequences are GTSNPN and SVGIG (reference sequence). V shed 4 bases and J shed 3 bases, with 16 bases lying between them. The CDR3 totals 15 residues. For the CDR3, the DNA is TGTGCCTGGACCCGGGGGGGGGTGGACAATCAGCCCCAGCATTTT. Its protein is CAWTRGGVDNQPQHF.

The genes are TRBV30 and TRBJ1-1; weak D call: TRBD1 (5 bases). CDR3 size: 13 residues. Trimming stripped 3 bases from V and 3 bases from J, with 11 bases between. The germline CDR1 and CDR2 sequences are GTSNPN and SVGIG (reference sequence). DNA for the CDR3: TGTGCCTGGAGCAGACAGAGGCACACTGAAGCTTTCTTT. It specifies CAWSRQRHTEAFF.

The chain is built from TRBV10-3 and TRBJ1-1, with D unclear. The CDR3 length is 12 residues. V lost 3 bases, J lost 5 bases, and 7 bases lay in between. Germline V lookup: CDR1 ENHRY, CDR2 SYGVKD. The CDR3 spells CAISDVGTEAFF. In DNA form, the CDR3 reads TGTGCCATCAGTGACGTAGGTACTGAAGCTTTCTTT.

V and J are TRBV5-1 and TRBJ2-3; tentatively, D is TRBD1 (5 bases). V lost 4 bases, J lost 2 bases, and 11 bases lay in between. The CDR3 runs to 14 residues. Germline CDR1 is SGHRS and CDR2 is YFSETQ. This CDR3 is CASSPDSHTDTQYF. In DNA, the CDR3 is TGCGCCAGCAGCCCCGACAGCCACACAGATACGCAGTATTTT.